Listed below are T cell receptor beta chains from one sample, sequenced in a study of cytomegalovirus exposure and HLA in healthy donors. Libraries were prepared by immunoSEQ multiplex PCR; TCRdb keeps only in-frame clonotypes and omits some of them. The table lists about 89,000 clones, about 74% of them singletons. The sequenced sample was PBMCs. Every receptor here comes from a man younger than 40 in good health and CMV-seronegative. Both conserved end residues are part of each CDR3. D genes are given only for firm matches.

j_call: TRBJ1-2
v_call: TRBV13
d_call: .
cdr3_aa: CASSFGHRSYGYTF

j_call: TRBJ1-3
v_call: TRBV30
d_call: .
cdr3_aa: CAWTKGPGNTIYF

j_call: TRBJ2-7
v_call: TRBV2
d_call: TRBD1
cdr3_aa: CASSDLTGASSYEQYF

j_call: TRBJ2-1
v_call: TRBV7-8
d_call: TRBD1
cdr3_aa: CASSKRLRTGGYNEQFF

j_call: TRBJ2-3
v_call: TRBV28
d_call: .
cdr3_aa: CASSFSREIDTQYF

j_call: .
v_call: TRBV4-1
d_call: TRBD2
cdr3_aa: CASSQDSASGAYEQYF

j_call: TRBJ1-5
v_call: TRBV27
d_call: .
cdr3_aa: CASNPGQNSNQPQHF

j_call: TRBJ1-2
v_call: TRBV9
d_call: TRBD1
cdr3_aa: CASSVGGTGGKYGYTF

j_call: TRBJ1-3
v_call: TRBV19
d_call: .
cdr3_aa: CASSRRQDPAYGNTIYF

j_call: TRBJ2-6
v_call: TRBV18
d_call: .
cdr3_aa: CASSPTEAANSGANVLTF

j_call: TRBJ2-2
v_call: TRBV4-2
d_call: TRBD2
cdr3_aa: CASSQAPSGGAGAGELFF

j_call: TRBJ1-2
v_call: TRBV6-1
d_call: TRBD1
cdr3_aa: CASSASQGLYGYTF

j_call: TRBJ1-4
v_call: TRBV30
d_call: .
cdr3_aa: CAWSVRVGPTNEKLFF

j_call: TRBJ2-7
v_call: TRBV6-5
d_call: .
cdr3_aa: CASSRYSDTSYEQYF

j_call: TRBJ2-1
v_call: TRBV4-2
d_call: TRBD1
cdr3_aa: CASSQSTGEGGNEQFF

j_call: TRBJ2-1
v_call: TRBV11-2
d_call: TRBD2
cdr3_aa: CASSLFRGGVAYNEQFF

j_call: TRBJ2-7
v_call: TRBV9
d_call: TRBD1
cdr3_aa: CASSVQGDSYEQYF

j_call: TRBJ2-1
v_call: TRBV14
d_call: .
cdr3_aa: CASSRRAGVEQFF

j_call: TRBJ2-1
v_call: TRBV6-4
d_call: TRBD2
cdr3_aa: CASSATSGASNEQFF

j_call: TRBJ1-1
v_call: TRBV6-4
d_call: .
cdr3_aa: CASSEQRNTEAFF

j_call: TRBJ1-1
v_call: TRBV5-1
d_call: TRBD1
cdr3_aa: CASSTRDRGPRNTEAFF

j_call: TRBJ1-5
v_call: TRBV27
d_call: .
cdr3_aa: CASSWGGHGNQPQHF

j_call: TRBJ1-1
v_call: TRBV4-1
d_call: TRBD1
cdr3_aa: CASSLTGEMNTEAFF

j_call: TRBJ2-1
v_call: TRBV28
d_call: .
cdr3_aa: CASRGQGVYRTSGYNEQFF

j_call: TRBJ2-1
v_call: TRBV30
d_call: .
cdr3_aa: CAWGRGKEQFF

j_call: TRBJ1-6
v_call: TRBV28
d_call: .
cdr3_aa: CASSWGGKPLHF

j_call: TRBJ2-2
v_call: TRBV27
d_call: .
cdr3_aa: CASSLFRLTNTGELFF

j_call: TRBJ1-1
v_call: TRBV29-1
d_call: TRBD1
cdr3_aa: CSAVGQGGTEAFF

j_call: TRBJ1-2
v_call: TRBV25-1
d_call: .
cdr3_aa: CASSDTMWEDTYGYTF

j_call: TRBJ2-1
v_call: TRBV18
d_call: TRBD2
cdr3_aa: CASSLGLAGYNEQFF

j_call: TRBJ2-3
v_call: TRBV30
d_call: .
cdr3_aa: CAWRLAVKSMSTDTQYF

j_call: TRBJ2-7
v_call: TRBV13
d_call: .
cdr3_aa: CASRGQISYEQYF

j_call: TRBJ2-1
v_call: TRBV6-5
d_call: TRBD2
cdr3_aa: CASKSGATYNEQFF

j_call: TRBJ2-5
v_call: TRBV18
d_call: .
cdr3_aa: CASSLQGGLNQETQYF

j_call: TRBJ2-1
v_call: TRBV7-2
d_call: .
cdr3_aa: CASSPQHGFRSYNEQFF

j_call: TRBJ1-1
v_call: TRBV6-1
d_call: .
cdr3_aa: CASSVPGKNTEAFF

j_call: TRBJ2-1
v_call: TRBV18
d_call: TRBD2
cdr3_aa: CASSPGLAGSEQFF

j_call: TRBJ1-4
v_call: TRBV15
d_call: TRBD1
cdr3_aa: CATSRGQGNEKLFF

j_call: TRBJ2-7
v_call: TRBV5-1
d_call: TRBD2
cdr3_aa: CASSWIAGATYEQYF

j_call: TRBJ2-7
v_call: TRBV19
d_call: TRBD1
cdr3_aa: CASSIALRSTGGLAYEQYF

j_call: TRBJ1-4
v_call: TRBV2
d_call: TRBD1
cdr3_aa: CASSGDRGVEKLFF

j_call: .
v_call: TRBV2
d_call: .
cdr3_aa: CASSLGQLQGYEQYF